The rows below give T cell receptor beta chains drawn from one sample of a study of blood T cell repertoires in COVID-19. The repertoire was sequenced with immunoSEQ multiplex PCR; TCRdb's copy has only in-frame clones and lacks some. This sample carries 200,000 or so clones, approximately 90% of them seen once, and the ten largest clones take over 3%. Sequencing was done on a sample of PBMCs or T cells enriched from blood (not recorded which). These receptors were taken from a woman aged 35 to 49 with acute COVID-19. The CDR3 runs from the conserved cysteine through the conserved F or W. The order of the fields is V gene, clone size, CDR3 length, D gene, J gene, CDR3 protein, CDR3 DNA. The D gene is left open where the match is weak. A row's size may be missing; if present it is once, few, many or a size class.

V gene: TRBV6-1
clone size: NA
CDR3 length: 15
D gene: NA
J gene: TRBJ1-4
CDR3 protein: CASSDLRGLGEKLFF
CDR3 DNA: TGTGCCAGCAGTGATCTAAGAGGGCTGGGTGAAAAACTGTTTTTT

V gene: TRBV11-1
clone size: NA
CDR3 length: 15
D gene: NA
J gene: TRBJ1-1
CDR3 protein: CASSSLDIRDTEAFF
CDR3 DNA: TGTGCCAGCAGCTCTTTGGACATTCGGGACACTGAAGCTTTCTTT

V gene: TRBV3-1/TRBV3-2
clone size: NA
CDR3 length: 17
D gene: NA
J gene: TRBJ1-4
CDR3 protein: CASSQEARVITNEKLFF
CDR3 DNA: TGTGCCAGCAGCCAAGAGGCCAGGGTTATAACTAATGAAAAACTGTTTTTT

V gene: TRBV14
clone size: NA
CDR3 length: 17
D gene: NA
J gene: TRBJ1-2
CDR3 protein: CASSLSYGPLSNYGYTF
CDR3 DNA: TGTGCCAGCAGCCTTTCATATGGCCCTCTTTCTAACTATGGCTACACCTTC

V gene: TRBV20-1
clone size: few
CDR3 length: 13
D gene: TRBD2
J gene: TRBJ2-7
CDR3 protein: CSASSGGSYEQYF
CDR3 DNA: TGCAGTGCTAGTTCGGGGGGGTCCTACGAGCAGTACTTC

V gene: TRBV11-2
clone size: NA
CDR3 length: 13
D gene: NA
J gene: TRBJ1-6
CDR3 protein: CASSLGSNSPLHF
CDR3 DNA: TGTGCCAGCAGCTTAGGTTCTAACTCACCCCTCCACTTT

V gene: TRBV5-4
clone size: few
CDR3 length: 16
D gene: NA
J gene: TRBJ1-6
CDR3 protein: CASSLEGQGYNSPLHF
CDR3 DNA: TGTGCCAGCAGCTTGGAGGGCCAGGGGTATAATTCACCCCTCCACTTT

V gene: TRBV3-1/TRBV3-2
clone size: NA
CDR3 length: 16
D gene: TRBD2
J gene: TRBJ2-1
CDR3 protein: CASSQDGGTSHNEQFF
CDR3 DNA: TGTGCCAGCAGCCAAGATGGTGGGACTAGCCACAATGAGCAGTTCTTC

V gene: TRBV14
clone size: NA
CDR3 length: 15
D gene: NA
J gene: TRBJ1-3
CDR3 protein: CASSQVRGSGNTIYF
CDR3 DNA: TGTGCCAGCAGCCAAGTCAGGGGCTCTGGAAACACCATATATTTT

V gene: TRBV7-2
clone size: NA
CDR3 length: 14
D gene: NA
J gene: TRBJ2-1
CDR3 protein: CASSWHLRNNEQFF
CDR3 DNA: TGTGCCAGCAGCTGGCACCTCAGGAACAATGAGCAGTTCTTC

V gene: TRBV9
clone size: NA
CDR3 length: 15
D gene: TRBD2
J gene: TRBJ2-1
CDR3 protein: CASSVAAGVYNEQFF
CDR3 DNA: TGTGCCAGCAGCGTAGCAGCGGGGGTCTACAATGAGCAGTTCTTC

V gene: TRBV5-6
clone size: NA
CDR3 length: 14
D gene: NA
J gene: TRBJ1-2
CDR3 protein: CASSLGGLEYGYTF
CDR3 DNA: TGTGCCAGCAGCTTGGGCGGATTGGAGTATGGCTACACCTTC

V gene: TRBV6-1
clone size: NA
CDR3 length: 16
D gene: NA
J gene: TRBJ1-1
CDR3 protein: CASSELTVGIAGEAFF
CDR3 DNA: TGTGCCAGCAGTGAACTAACAGTTGGTATTGCGGGTGAAGCTTTCTTT

V gene: TRBV7-9
clone size: NA
CDR3 length: 14
D gene: NA
J gene: TRBJ1-4
CDR3 protein: CASSLWAGDEKLFF
CDR3 DNA: TGTGCCAGCAGCTTATGGGCAGGGGATGAAAAACTGTTTTTT

V gene: TRBV6-1
clone size: NA
CDR3 length: 12
D gene: TRBD1
J gene: TRBJ1-1
CDR3 protein: CASSDRDSRAFF
CDR3 DNA: TGTGCCAGCAGTGATAGGGACAGTCGGGCTTTCTTT

V gene: TRBV7-3
clone size: NA
CDR3 length: 15
D gene: TRBD2
J gene: TRBJ2-3
CDR3 protein: CASRSTSGATDTQYF
CDR3 DNA: TGTGCCAGCAGGTCGACTAGCGGGGCCACAGATACGCAGTATTTT